The T cell receptor beta chain described here comes from a study of sequential checkpoint blockade in melanoma. As for the study in general: Each arm's sequence ended with maintenance nivolumab.

Treatment reported: randomized to nivolumab then ipilimumab (arm A) or the reverse (arm B). None of the patients previously received DNA-damaging chemotherapy. Sorted cells were live CD3+CD8+, lacking CD19 and CD56, from PBMCs. Measured with immunoSEQ multiplex PCR; TCRdb has only the in-frame clones, and not every one. The profile covers about 27,000 clones, with approximately 77% appearing a single time and 10% to 15% taken by the ten largest. This CDR3 has 13 residues. V shed 0 bases and J shed 3 bases, with 6 bases lying between them. Germline V gene sequence: CDR1 MGHDK, CDR2 SYGVNS. Material: CD8+ T cells sorted from blood (inferred from file names), obtained from a patient given nivolumab and ipilimumab in sequence. The source of this sequence is a human donor with melanoma. This chain joins TRBV25-1 and TRBJ2-7, with D possibly being TRBD2 (6 bases). The CDR3 coding sequence is TGTGCCAGCAGTGAATACGGGGGCTACGAGCAGTACTTC. Translating gives CASSEYGGYEQYF.